A single sample gave rise to the 3 T cell receptor beta chains below, sequenced in a study of blood T cell repertoires in COVID-19. Libraries were prepared by immunoSEQ multiplex PCR; TCRdb keeps only in-frame clonotypes and omits some of them. The top ten clones hold approximately 5.3% of a sample with 60,000 to 95,000 clones, around nine tenths of them seen once. Sequenced input: peripheral blood. Source of these receptors: a human donor in a cohort sampled during active COVID-19.

V gene TRBV27 combines with J gene TRBJ2-7, with 7 bases that match TRBD1. The CDR3 extends over 15 amino acids. Trimming removed 3 bases from V and 4 bases from J; junction bases left unmatched: 9. CDR1 and CDR2 from the germline V gene are MNHEY and SMNVEV (reference sequence). The CDR3 reads CASSFGQGELYEQYF. The CDR3 nucleotides read TGTGCCAGCAGTTTCGGTCAGGGGGAGTTATACGAGCAGTACTTC.

V is TRBV18 and J is TRBJ2-3, with TRBD1 identical over 7 bases. CDR1 is KGHSH and CDR2 is LQKENI in the germline V gene. J lost 4 bases, V lost 2 bases, and 12 bases had no gene match. The CDR3 totals 17 residues. The CDR3 DNA reads as TGTGCCAGCTCACCAGCTATGACAGGGCTTTTCGCAGATACGCAGTATTTT. This translates into CASSPAMTGLFADTQYF. The complete variable domain, with remaining parts taken from reference TRBV18 and TRBJ2-3, reads NAGVMQNPRHLVRRRGQEARLRCSPMKGHSHVYWYRQLPEEGLKFMVYLQKENIIDESGMPKERFSAEFPKEGPSILRIQQVVRGDSAAYFCASSPAMTGLFADTQYFGPGTRLTVL.

The chain uses TRBV9 and TRBJ2-3; no clear D. The CDR3 contains 13 residues. Looked up from germline, CDR1 is SGDLS and CDR2 is YYNGEE. The V end was cut by 7 bases, the J end by 1 base, with 10 bases between. This chain's CDR3 is CASGWQGTDTQYF. The CDR3 DNA reads TGTGCCAGCGGATGGCAGGGCACAGATACGCAGTATTTT.